This TCR beta chain was sequenced for a study of CD8 T cells in Susac syndrome. Study-level points and caveats: The number of individuals included in the study's TCR sequencing and HLA analysis was acknowledged as relatively small.

The CDR3 sequence is 17 residues long. The germline CDR1 and CDR2 sequences are LGHDT and YNNKEL (reference sequence). The V gene end was trimmed by 1 base and the J gene end by 4 bases; junction bases not matched to a gene: 7. A remark on this clonotype: The antigen is unknown.

Reverse transcription of roughly 0.5 to 1 ug RNA was performed with random hexamers. An immunoSEQ multiplex PCR generated amplified TCR beta CDR3 products spanning 54 Vbeta and 13 Jbeta. TCRdb called the immunoSEQ multiplex PCR reads again in MiXCR, with one record for every CDR3 protein. The table lists approximately 120,000 distinct CDR3 sequences, around 95% of them singletons, with 0.21% in the top ten. V gene TRBV3-1 combines with J gene TRBJ2-3; 11 bases agree with TRBD2. This TCR was recovered from a human donor with Susac syndrome. Sequenced material: CD8+ T cells from PBMCs. The chain's CDR3 is CASSQAVGTSGSDTQYF. In DNA form, the CDR3 reads TGTGCCAGCAGCCAAGCAGTTGGGACTAGCGGATCAGATACGCAGTATTTT.